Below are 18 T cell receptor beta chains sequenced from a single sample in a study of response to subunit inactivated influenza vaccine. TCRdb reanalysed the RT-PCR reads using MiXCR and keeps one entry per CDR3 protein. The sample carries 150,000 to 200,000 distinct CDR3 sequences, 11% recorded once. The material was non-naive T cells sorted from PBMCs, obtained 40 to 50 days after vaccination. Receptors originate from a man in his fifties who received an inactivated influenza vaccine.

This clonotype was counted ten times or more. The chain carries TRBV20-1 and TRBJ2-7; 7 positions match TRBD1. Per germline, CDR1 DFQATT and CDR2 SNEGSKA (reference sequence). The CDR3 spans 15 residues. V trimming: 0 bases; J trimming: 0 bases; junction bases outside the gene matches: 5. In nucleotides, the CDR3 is TGCAGTGCTAGAGATCAGACAGGGATCTCCTACGAGCAGTACTTC. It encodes CSARDQTGISYEQYF.

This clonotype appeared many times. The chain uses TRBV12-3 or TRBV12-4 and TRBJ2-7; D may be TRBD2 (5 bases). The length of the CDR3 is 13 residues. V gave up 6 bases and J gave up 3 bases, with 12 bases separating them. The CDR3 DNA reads TGTGCCAGCAGCTGGGCAGAGGGCTACGAGCAGTACTTC. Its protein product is CASSWAEGYEQYF.

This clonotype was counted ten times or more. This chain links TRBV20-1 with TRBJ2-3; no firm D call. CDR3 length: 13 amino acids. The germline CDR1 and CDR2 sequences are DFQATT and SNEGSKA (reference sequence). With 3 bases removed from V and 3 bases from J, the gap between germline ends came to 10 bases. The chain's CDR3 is CSASLPLTDTQYF. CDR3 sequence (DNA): TGCAGTGCTAGTCTCCCTCTAACAGATACGCAGTATTTT.

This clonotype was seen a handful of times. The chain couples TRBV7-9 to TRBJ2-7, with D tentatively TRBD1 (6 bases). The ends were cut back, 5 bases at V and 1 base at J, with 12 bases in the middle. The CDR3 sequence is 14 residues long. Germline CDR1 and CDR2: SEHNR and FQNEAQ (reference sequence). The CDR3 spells CASSPRTESYEQYF. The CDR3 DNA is TGTGCCAGCAGCCCGCGGACAGAGTCCTACGAGCAGTACTTC.

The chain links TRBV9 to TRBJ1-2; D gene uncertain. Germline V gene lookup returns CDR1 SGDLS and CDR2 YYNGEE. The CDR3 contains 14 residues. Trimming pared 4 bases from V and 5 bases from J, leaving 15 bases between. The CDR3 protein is CASSTKGQGYGYTF. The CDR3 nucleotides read TGTGCCAGCAGCACCAAGGGTCAAGGGTATGGCTACACCTTC.

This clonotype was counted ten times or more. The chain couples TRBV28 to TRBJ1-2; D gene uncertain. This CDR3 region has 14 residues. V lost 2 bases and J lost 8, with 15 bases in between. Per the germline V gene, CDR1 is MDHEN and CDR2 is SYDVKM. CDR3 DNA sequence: TGTGCCAGCAGTTTACCGGGTCTGAGAGAAGGCTACACCTTC. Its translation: CASSLPGLREGYTF.

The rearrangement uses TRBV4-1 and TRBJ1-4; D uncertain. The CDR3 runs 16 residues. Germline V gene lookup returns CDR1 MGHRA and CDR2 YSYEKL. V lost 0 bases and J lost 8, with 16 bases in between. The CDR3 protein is CASSQDTTVFGEKLFF. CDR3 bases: TGCGCCAGCAGCCAAGACACGACTGTGTTTGGGGAAAAACTGTTTTTT.

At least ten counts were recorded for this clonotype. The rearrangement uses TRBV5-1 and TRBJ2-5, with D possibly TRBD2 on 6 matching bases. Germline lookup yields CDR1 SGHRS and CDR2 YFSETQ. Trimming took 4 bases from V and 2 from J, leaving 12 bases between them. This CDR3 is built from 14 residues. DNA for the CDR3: TGCGCCAGCAGCCCCGGACGGGAGCAAGAGACCCAGTACTTC. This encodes CASSPGREQETQYF.

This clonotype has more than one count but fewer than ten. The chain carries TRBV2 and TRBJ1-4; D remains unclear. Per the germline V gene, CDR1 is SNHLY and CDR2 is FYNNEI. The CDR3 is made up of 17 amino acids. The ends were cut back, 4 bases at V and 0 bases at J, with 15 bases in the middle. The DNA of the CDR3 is TGTGCCAGCAGTGTGGCGACCTCGGCACCAACTAATGAAAAACTGTTTTTT. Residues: CASSVATSAPTNEKLFF.

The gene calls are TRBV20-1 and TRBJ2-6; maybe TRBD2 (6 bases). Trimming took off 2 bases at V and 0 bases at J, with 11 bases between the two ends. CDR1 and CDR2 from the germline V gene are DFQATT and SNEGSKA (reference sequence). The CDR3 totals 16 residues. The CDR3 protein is CSARISGPSGANVLTF. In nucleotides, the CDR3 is TGCAGTGCTAGAATTAGCGGACCCTCTGGGGCCAACGTCCTGACTTTC.

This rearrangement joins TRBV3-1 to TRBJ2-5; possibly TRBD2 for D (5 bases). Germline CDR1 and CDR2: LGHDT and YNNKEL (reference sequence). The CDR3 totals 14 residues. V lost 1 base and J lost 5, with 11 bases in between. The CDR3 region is CASSQGLRGETQYF. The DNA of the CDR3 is TGTGCCAGCAGCCAAGGTCTCCGAGGGGAGACCCAGTACTTC.

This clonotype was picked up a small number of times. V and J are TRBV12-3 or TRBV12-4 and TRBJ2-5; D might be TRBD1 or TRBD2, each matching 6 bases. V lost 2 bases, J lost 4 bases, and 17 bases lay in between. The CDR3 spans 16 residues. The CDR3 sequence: CASSLWVTGGIETQYF. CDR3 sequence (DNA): TGTGCCAGCAGTTTATGGGTGACAGGAGGGATAGAGACCCAGTACTTC.

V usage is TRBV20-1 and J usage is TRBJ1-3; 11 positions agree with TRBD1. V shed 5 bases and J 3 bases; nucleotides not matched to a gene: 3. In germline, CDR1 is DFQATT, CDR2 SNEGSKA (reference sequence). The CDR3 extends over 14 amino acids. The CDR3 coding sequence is TGCAGTGCTGGACAGGGGGCATTTGGAAACACCATATATTTT. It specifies CSAGQGAFGNTIYF.

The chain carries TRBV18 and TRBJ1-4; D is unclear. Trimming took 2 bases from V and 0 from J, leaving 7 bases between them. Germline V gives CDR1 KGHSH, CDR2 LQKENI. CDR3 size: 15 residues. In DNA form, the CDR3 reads TGTGCCAGCTCACCATACGGTACAACTAATGAAAAACTGTTTTTT. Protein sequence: CASSPYGTTNEKLFF.

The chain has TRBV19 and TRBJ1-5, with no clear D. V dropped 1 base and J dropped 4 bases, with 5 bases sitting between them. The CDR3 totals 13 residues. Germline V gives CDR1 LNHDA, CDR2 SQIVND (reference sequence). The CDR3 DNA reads TGTGCCAGTAGTATAGGTTGGAATCAGCCCCAGCATTTT. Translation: CASSIGWNQPQHF. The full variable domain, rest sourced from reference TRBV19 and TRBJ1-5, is DGGITQSPKYLFRKEGQNVTLSCEQNLNHDAMYWYRQDPGQGLRLIYYSQIVNDFQKGDIAEGYSVSREKKESFPLTVTSAQKNPTAFYLCASSIGWNQPQHFGDGTRLSIL.

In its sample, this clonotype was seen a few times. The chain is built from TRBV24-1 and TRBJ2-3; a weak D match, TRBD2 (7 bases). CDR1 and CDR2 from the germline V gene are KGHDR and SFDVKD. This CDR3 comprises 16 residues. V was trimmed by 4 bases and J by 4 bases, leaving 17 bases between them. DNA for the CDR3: TGTGCCACCAGTGACCCCGGGGGGCCCACCGCAGATACGCAGTATTTT. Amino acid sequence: CATSDPGGPTADTQYF.

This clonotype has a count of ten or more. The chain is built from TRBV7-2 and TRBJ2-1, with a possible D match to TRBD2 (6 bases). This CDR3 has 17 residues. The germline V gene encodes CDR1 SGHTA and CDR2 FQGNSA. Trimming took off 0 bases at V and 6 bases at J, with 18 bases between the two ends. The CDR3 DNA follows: TGTGCCAGCAGCTTAGCGGGCGTTGGGACTTTACTCAATGAGCAGTTCTTC. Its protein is CASSLAGVGTLLNEQFF.

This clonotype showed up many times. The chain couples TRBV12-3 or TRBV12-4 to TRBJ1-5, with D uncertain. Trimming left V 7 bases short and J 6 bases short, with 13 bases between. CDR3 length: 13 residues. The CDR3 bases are TGTGCCAGCACTACCAACCGTTTTCAGCCCCAGCATTTT. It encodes CASTTNRFQPQHF.